A single sample is the source of the 5 T cell receptor beta chains below, sequenced in a study of shared T cell receptors in the human thymus. Clones were sequenced by immunoSEQ multiplex PCR, and TCRdb holds only the in-frame ones, with some missing. Of approximately 730,000 clones in the sample, approximately 83% were seen once. These data were also filed under a second study, of human thymus T cells.

Sequenced sample: thymocytes. These receptors came from a girl under two years old with a congenital heart defect.

V usage is TRBV2 and J usage is TRBJ2-5, with TRBD1 identical over 7 bases. After removal of 2 bases from V and 3 bases from J, the junction contained 12 bases not matched to a gene. The CDR3 sequence is 17 residues long. The germline V gene encodes CDR1 SNHLY and CDR2 FYNNEI. The CDR3 region is CASSERFVDGQEETQYF. The CDR3 coding sequence is TGTGCCAGCAGTGAAAGGTTCGTCGATGGACAGGAAGAGACCCAGTACTTC.

The chain joins TRBV14 to TRBJ1-2, with D hard to call. The CDR3 has 13 residues. CDR1 is SGHDN and CDR2 is FVKESK in the germline V gene. Trimming removed 0 bases at V and 8 bases at J, with 10 bases between. DNA for the CDR3: TGTGCCAGCAGCCAAGAAGCCGCCGGGGGCTACACCTTC. Its protein product is CASSQEAAGGYTF.

In this sample, this clone turned up once. This chain links TRBV5-6 with TRBJ1-1; 7 bases are a match to TRBD1. With V trimmed by 3 bases and J by 1 base, 12 bases remained unmatched. The germline gives CDR1 SGHDT, CDR2 YYEEEE. This CDR3 is 17 amino acids long. CDR3 sequence reads: CASSSPHSTGQNTEAFF. Here the CDR3 DNA reads TGTGCCAGCAGCTCACCCCATTCGACAGGGCAGAACACTGAAGCTTTCTTT.

This clone showed up just a few times. V gene TRBV2 combines with J gene TRBJ1-1, with a tentative D call TRBD1 (5 bases). Germline V lookup: CDR1 SNHLY, CDR2 FYNNEI. The CDR3 loop spans 14 amino acids. Between the trimmed V and J ends, which lost 8 bases and 6 bases, there was a span of 19 bases. The CDR3 loop reads CASGQPRQLPEAFF. As DNA, the CDR3 is TGTGCCAGCGGTCAACCTCGACAGTTACCTGAAGCTTTCTTT. The variable domain in full, with the rest retrieved from reference TRBV2 and TRBJ1-1, is EPEVTQTPSHQVTQMGQEVILRCVPISNHLYFYWYRQILGQKVEFLVSFYNNEISEKSEIFDDQFSVERPDGSNFTLKIRSTKLEDSAMYFCASGQPRQLPEAFFGQGTRLTVV.

The genes are TRBV5-6 and TRBJ1-6; the match to TRBD1 covers 7 bases. J gave up 7 bases and V 4 bases, and 5 bases lay outside the gene matches. Germline V gives CDR1 SGHDT, CDR2 YYEEEE. The length of the CDR3 is 14 residues. For the CDR3, the DNA is TGTGCCAGCAGCCGGGGACAGCGAAATTCACCCCTCCACTTT. Protein: CASSRGQRNSPLHF.